This is a list of T cell receptor beta chains from one sample in a study of cytomegalovirus exposure and HLA in healthy donors. Clones were read by immunoSEQ multiplex PCR, and TCRdb kept only the in-frame ones, dropping some. This sample has approximately 240,000 clones; about 80% occur once, and the top ten carry 0.55% to 0.7%. Specimen: PBMCs. All receptors come from a woman in her forties in good health and CMV-seronegative. Each CDR3 is given with its conserved first and last residue. The order of the fields is CDR3 protein, CDR3 DNA, D gene, V gene, clone size, J gene. D genes are given only for firm matches. Size is omitted from some rows. Given values are once, few, many or a class for expanded clones.

CDR3: CASSADSPLHF
DNA: TGTGCCAGCAGTGCGGATTCACCCCTCCACTTT
D: -
V: TRBV6-1
size: -
J: TRBJ1-6

CDR3: CASSDVGEGWGTEAFF
DNA: TGTGCCAGCAGCGATGTTGGGGAGGGGTGGGGCACTGAAGCTTTCTTT
D: -
V: TRBV7-9
size: -
J: TRBJ1-1

CDR3: CASSSGGGLSYGYTF
DNA: TGTGCCAGCAGCTCGGGAGGGGGTTTGAGCTATGGCTACACCTTC
D: -
V: TRBV7-2
size: -
J: TRBJ1-2

CDR3: CASCRKGQPQHF
DNA: TGTGCCAGCTGCCGAAAGGGGCAGCCCCAGCATTTT
D: -
V: TRBV6-5
size: -
J: TRBJ1-5

CDR3: CSVTGTGDRHEKLFF
DNA: TGCAGCGTAACCGGGACAGGGGATCGGCATGAAAAACTGTTTTTT
D: TRBD1
V: TRBV29-1
size: -
J: TRBJ1-4

CDR3: CASSLTAYEQYF
DNA: TGTGCCAGCAGCCTCACAGCTTACGAGCAGTACTTC
D: -
V: TRBV5-8
size: -
J: TRBJ2-7

CDR3: CASSLDRLTDTQYF
DNA: TGCGCCAGCAGCTTAGACAGGCTCACAGATACGCAGTATTTT
D: -
V: TRBV5-1
size: -
J: TRBJ2-3

CDR3: CATSRETENTEAFF
DNA: TGTGCCACCAGCAGAGAGACAGAGAACACTGAAGCTTTCTTT
D: -
V: TRBV15
size: -
J: TRBJ1-1

CDR3: CASSSLASSYEQYF
DNA: TGCGCCAGCAGCTCCCTGGCCAGCTCCTACGAGCAGTACTTC
D: -
V: TRBV5-1
size: -
J: TRBJ2-7

CDR3: CASSSPSGGGHEQYF
DNA: TGTGCCAGCAGCTCCCCGAGCGGGGGGGGCCACGAGCAGTACTTC
D: TRBD2
V: TRBV6-5
size: -
J: TRBJ2-7

CDR3: CASSEIGGPYEQYF
DNA: TGTGCCAGCAGTGAGATAGGGGGACCCTACGAGCAGTACTTC
D: -
V: TRBV2
size: -
J: TRBJ2-7

CDR3: CSAWNTGNIQYF
DNA: TGCAGCGCCTGGAACACAGGGAACATTCAGTACTTC
D: -
V: TRBV29-1
size: -
J: TRBJ2-4

CDR3: CASSSRQGYQPQHF
DNA: TGTGCCAGCAGCTCCAGACAGGGGTATCAGCCCCAGCATTTT
D: TRBD1
V: TRBV5-6
size: few
J: TRBJ1-5